The sequence of this T cell receptor beta chain was determined in a study of blood T cell repertoires in COVID-19. Study-wide background: Both acute and convalescent COVID-19 samples were obtained from the United States, Italy and Spain. Nucleic acid was either cDNA or gDNA, and it came from T cells, B-cell-depleted T cells, or PBMCs.

Study processing details: Using reference gene primer amplification, nucleated cell counts were estimated. Clones were read by immunoSEQ multiplex PCR, and TCRdb kept only the in-frame ones, dropping some. V, J and clone size reflect that table, while D and trimming were determined from the DNA. The table includes fewer than 250,000 clones, under 90% detected once. Germline trimming cut 3 bases from V and 3 bases from J; bases unmatched to any gene: 4. Per germline, CDR1 SGDLS and CDR2 YYNGEE. The CDR3 is made up of 15 amino acids. The chain is built from TRBV9 and TRBJ1-3; TRBD1 matches 9 bases. This receptor was taken from a man aged 50-59 years with acute or convalescent COVID-19. The sequenced sample consisted of peripheral blood. The CDR3 loop is CASSEGDRDGNTIYF. CDR3 bases: TGTGCCAGCAGCGAGGGGGACAGGGATGGAAACACCATATATTTT.